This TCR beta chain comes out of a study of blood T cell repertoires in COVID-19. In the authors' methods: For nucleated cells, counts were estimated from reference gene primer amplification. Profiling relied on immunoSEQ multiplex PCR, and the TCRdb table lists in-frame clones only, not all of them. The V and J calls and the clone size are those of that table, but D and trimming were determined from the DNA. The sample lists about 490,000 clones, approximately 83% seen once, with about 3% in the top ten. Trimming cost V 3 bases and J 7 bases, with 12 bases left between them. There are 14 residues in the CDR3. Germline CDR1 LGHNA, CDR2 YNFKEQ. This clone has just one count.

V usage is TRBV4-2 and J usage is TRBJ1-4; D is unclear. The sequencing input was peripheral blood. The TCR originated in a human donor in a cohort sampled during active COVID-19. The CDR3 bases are TGTGCCAGCAGCCAGGCCCCCGAGGGTGAAAAACTGTTTTTT. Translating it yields CASSQAPEGEKLFF.